This section outlines one T cell receptor (beta chain) sequence together with its context. The data are from a study of T cell changes during pregnancy in multiple sclerosis. The V gene lost 3 bases and the J gene lost 8 bases, with 19 bases spanning the gap. This CDR3 has 14 residues. Germline V lookup: CDR1 SQVTM, CDR2 ANQGSEA. The table came from immunoSEQ multiplex PCR; TCRdb's copy has only in-frame clones and leaves some out. The sample includes 70,000 to 80,000 clones, 90% to 95% of them seen just once. The TCR was taken from a female donor with multiple sclerosis, enrolled in a pregnancy study. The chain uses TRBV29-1 and TRBJ1-2; tentatively, D is TRBD1 (6 bases). Sequencing used peripheral blood, obtained in the third trimester of pregnancy. The CDR3 loop is CSVESTGRASGYTF. In nucleotides, the CDR3 is TGCAGCGTTGAGTCAACAGGGAGGGCGAGCGGCTACACCTTC.